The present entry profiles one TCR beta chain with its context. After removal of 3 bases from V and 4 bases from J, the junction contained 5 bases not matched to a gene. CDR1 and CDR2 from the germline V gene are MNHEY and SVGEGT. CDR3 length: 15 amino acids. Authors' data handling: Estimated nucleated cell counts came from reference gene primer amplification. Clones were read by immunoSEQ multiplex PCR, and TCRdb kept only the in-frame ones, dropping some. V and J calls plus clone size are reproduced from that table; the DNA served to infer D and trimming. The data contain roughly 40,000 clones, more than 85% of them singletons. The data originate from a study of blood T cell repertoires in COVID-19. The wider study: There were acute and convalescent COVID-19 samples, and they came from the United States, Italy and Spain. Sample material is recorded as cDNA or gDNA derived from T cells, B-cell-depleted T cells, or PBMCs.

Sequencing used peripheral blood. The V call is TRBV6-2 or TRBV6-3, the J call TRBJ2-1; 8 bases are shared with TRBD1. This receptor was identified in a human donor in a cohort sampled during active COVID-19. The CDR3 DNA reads TGTGCCAGCAGTTATGGGACAGGCTTATACAATGAGCAGTTCTTC. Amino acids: CASSYGTGLYNEQFF.